Listed below are T cell receptor beta chains from one sample, sequenced in a study of blood T cell repertoires in COVID-19. The assay was immunoSEQ multiplex PCR, and TCRdb's table has in-frame clones only and misses some. The table has 150,000 or so clones, roughly four fifths seen once. What was sequenced was peripheral blood. These receptor sequences come from a human donor with acute or convalescent COVID-19. The donor label of this sample is uncertain. The CDR3 runs from the conserved cysteine through the conserved F or W. A D gene is named only where the DNA matches it firmly. Size tells how often a clone was seen (once, few, many) or the class of an expanded clone, and some rows leave it out.

V	size	D	J	DNA	CDR3
TRBV10-3	-	TRBD1	TRBJ2-7	TGTGCCATCAGTGAGCGCCCCGGGACAGGGCACGAGCAGTACTTC	CAISERPGTGHEQYF
TRBV30	-	-	TRBJ1-1	TGTGCCTGGAGTAGCGGGAGGTACACTGAAGCTTTCTTT	CAWSSGRYTEAFF
TRBV11-1	-	-	TRBJ2-2	TGTGCCAGCCTTCGGGACATTAGGGGCGGGGAGCTGTTTTTT	CASLRDIRGGELFF
TRBV19	medium-sized	-	TRBJ1-2	TGTGCCAGTAACTCCCTGGTGGGGGGTGGCTACACCTTC	CASNSLVGGGYTF
TRBV7-2	few	-	TRBJ2-3	TGTGCCAGCACCTCCGGAGGGCCAGGAGATACGCAGTATTTT	CASTSGGPGDTQYF
TRBV20-1	-	-	TRBJ1-3	TGCAGTGCTAGTCGTGTGGCCTCTGGAAACACCATATATTTT	CSASRVASGNTIYF
TRBV7-2	-	-	TRBJ1-4	TGTGCCAGCAGCTTAGGGTTCGGGGAGGAGGAAAAACTGTTTTTT	CASSLGFGEEEKLFF
TRBV18	few	-	TRBJ2-3	TGTGCCAGCTCAGCTAACCGGGACACCGACCGACGGTGTTTT	CASSANRDTDRRCF
TRBV30	-	-	TRBJ2-5	TGTGCCCGGAGTGTAGGCAGCCAGGGGAAGACCCAGTACTTC	CARSVGSQGKTQYF
TRBV27	-	-	TRBJ1-3	TGTGCCAGCTCAGAAGGGGCGCAGACCGGAAACACCATATATTTT	CASSEGAQTGNTIYF
TRBV7-2	-	TRBD1	TRBJ2-5	TGTGCCAGCACCGAACACAGGGGGCAAGAGACCCAGTACTTC	CASTEHRGQETQYF
TRBV5-8	-	TRBD1	TRBJ1-1	TGTGCCAGCAGTCTAACTCAGGGGGCGAGGGGAGCTTTCTTT	CASSLTQGARGAFF
TRBV7-8	-	TRBD1	TRBJ1-5	TGTGCCAGCAGCTTAGCCGCAGGGGGATATAGCAATCAGCCCCAGCATTTT	CASSLAAGGYSNQPQHF
TRBV30	-	-	TRBJ1-6	TGTGCCTGGAGTAAGGGAGAAGGGCTTAATTCACCCCTCCACTTT	CAWSKGEGLNSPLHF
TRBV7-9	-	-	TRBJ1-1	TGTGCCAGCAGCTTGGGTGGGGCCCCTCGACCGAAGAGGACTTTCTTT	CASSLGGAPRPKRTFF
TRBV29-1	-	-	TRBJ1-1	TGCAGCGTCGCCACTTTACAGCTGAACACTGAAGCTTTCTTT	CSVATLQLNTEAFF
TRBV25-1	-	TRBD2	TRBJ2-3	TGTGCCAGCAGTGAATATGGGCGGGGGACAGATACGCAGTATTTT	CASSEYGRGTDTQYF
TRBV27	-	-	TRBJ1-1	TGTGCCAGCAGTTTGTGGGGGGTTGGGAACACTGAAGCTTTCTTT	CASSLWGVGNTEAFF
TRBV6-1	-	TRBD2	TRBJ2-3	TGTGCCAGCAGTGAACTAGCGGGGGGGCCTCATACGCAGTATTTT	CASSELAGGPHTQYF
TRBV6-6	-	TRBD1	TRBJ1-1	TGTGCCAGCAGCGGACAGGGCGCCACTGAAGCTTTCTTT	CASSGQGATEAFF
TRBV6-6	-	-	TRBJ2-7	TGTGCCAGCAACACAAGACAGGGACTCTCCTACGAGCAGTACTTC	CASNTRQGLSYEQYF
TRBV27	-	-	TRBJ2-7	TGTGCCAGCAGTTTACTGGCCCGGGGGAGGTACGAGCAGTACTTC	CASSLLARGRYEQYF
TRBV28	-	TRBD1	TRBJ2-7	TGTGCCAGCAGTCCCGGACAGGCCTGGAGCGACGAGCAGTACTTC	CASSPGQAWSDEQYF
TRBV19	-	TRBD1	TRBJ1-1	TGTGCCAGTACTCCGGGACAGGGGGCGTTTAGTGACACTGAAGCTTTCTTT	CASTPGQGAFSDTEAFF
TRBV6-5	-	TRBD1	TRBJ2-1	TGTGCCAGCCGCGGGGACAGGGAAAATGAGCAGTTCTTC	CASRGDRENEQFF
TRBV6-5	once	-	TRBJ1-1	TGTGCCAGCAGTTACTTTCCCGACAGGATGAACACTGAAGCTTTCTTT	CASSYFPDRMNTEAFF
TRBV7-2	-	-	TRBJ1-4	TGTGCCAGCAGCCCCCTACCCGGGAACGTACGAGAAAAACTGTTTTTT	CASSPLPGNVREKLFF
TRBV2	-	-	TRBJ2-5	TGTGCCAGCAGTGAACAGGGCTATGAGACCCAGTACTTC	CASSEQGYETQYF
TRBV6-1	once	-	TRBJ1-2	TGTGCCAGCAGTGACGGGGGGAGGGGTAACTATGGCTACACCTTC	CASSDGGRGNYGYTF
TRBV5-6	-	TRBD1	TRBJ1-2	TGTGCCAGCAGCTTGGACAGGGGGAATGGCTACACCTTC	CASSLDRGNGYTF
TRBV19	-	TRBD1	TRBJ1-3	TGTGCCAGTAGCGTCGGGGACAGCAGAAACACCATATATTTT	CASSVGDSRNTIYF
TRBV11-2	-	-	TRBJ2-5	TGTGCCAGCAGCTTCGGGGGAGTGGGGGAGACCCAGTACTTC	CASSFGGVGETQYF
TRBV5-4	-	TRBD2	TRBJ2-5	TGTGCCAGCAGCGTTAGCGGGGGTAACCAAGAGACCCAGTACTTC	CASSVSGGNQETQYF
TRBV4-1	-	TRBD1	TRBJ1-2	TGCGCCAGCAGCCATTACGGACAGGGAGAATCCTATGGCTACACCTTC	CASSHYGQGESYGYTF
TRBV29-1	-	-	TRBJ1-5	TGCAGCGTTCGGGAACTCAATCAGCCCCAGCATTTT	CSVRELNQPQHF
TRBV30	-	TRBD1	TRBJ1-4	TGTGCCTGGAGTGTCTACAGGGGCACCGCAACTAATGAAAAACTGTTTTTT	CAWSVYRGTATNEKLFF
TRBV18	few	TRBD1	TRBJ2-1	TGTGCCAGCTCACCACGGAGACAGGGGGATATCAATGAGCAGTTCTTC	CASSPRRQGDINEQFF
TRBV7-2	-	TRBD2	TRBJ2-2	TGTGCCAGCAGCTTAAGGGAGGGTTTCTCCGGGGAGCTGTTTTTT	CASSLREGFSGELFF
TRBV6-5	-	-	TRBJ2-6	TGTGCCAGCAGTTACGACAGCTCTGGGGCCAACGTCCTGACTTTC	CASSYDSSGANVLTF
TRBV27	-	-	TRBJ1-4	TGTGCCAGCAGCCAGGGTTTCGCTAATGAAAAACTGTTTTTT	CASSQGFANEKLFF
TRBV7-6	-	-	TRBJ2-3	TGTGCCAGCAGCTTAGTGGGCCGATTGAATGCTCCCACAGATACGCAGTATTTT	CASSLVGRLNAPTDTQYF